Listed below are T cell receptor beta chains from one sample, sequenced in a study of response to subunit inactivated influenza vaccine. TCRdb used MiXCR to reprocess the RT-PCR reads, holding one entry per CDR3 protein. The sample carries under 550,000 distinct CDR3 sequences, around 8% recorded once. Sequences were derived from PBMCs from blood, sampled less than 30 months after vaccination. The receptors stem from a man between 50 and 69 years old who received an inactivated influenza vaccine. Each CDR3 is given with its conserved first and last residue. Each record gives: CDR3 length, J gene, D gene, clone size, V gene, CDR3 DNA, CDR3 protein. D genes are given only for firm matches. The size of a clone is reported for some rows only, either as once, few or many, or as a class for expanded clones.

len: 12
j_gene: TRBJ1-4
d_gene: NA
abundance: NA
v_gene: TRBV29-1
CDR3nt: TGCAGCGCTGCACAGGCGACTGAAAAACTGTTTTTT
CDR3aa: CSAAQATEKLFF

len: 14
j_gene: TRBJ2-7
d_gene: NA
abundance: NA
v_gene: TRBV6-1
CDR3nt: TGTGCCAGCAGTCCGGGGACGTTTGCCTACGAGCAGTACTTC
CDR3aa: CASSPGTFAYEQYF

len: 13
j_gene: TRBJ2-3
d_gene: TRBD2
abundance: NA
v_gene: TRBV2
CDR3nt: TGTGCCAGCAGCGGACTAGTCGGGAATACGCAGTATTTT
CDR3aa: CASSGLVGNTQYF

len: 18
j_gene: TRBJ2-6
d_gene: TRBD2
abundance: NA
v_gene: TRBV11-2
CDR3nt: TGTGCCAGCAGCTTAAGGGCGGGGGTTCCTTCTGGGGCCAACGTCCTGACTTTC
CDR3aa: CASSLRAGVPSGANVLTF

len: 16
j_gene: TRBJ1-4
d_gene: NA
abundance: NA
v_gene: TRBV20-1
CDR3nt: TGCAGTGCTAGGGCCCCTCCCGGGTCCGCGTCGGAAAAACTGTTTTTT
CDR3aa: CSARAPPGSASEKLFF

len: 14
j_gene: TRBJ2-1
d_gene: NA
abundance: many
v_gene: TRBV20-1
CDR3nt: TGCAGTGCTAGAGCCCGGAGCTCCTACAATGAGCAGTTCTTC
CDR3aa: CSARARSSYNEQFF

len: 19
j_gene: TRBJ2-4
d_gene: TRBD1
abundance: NA
v_gene: TRBV28
CDR3nt: TGTGCCAGCAGTTTATTTGGGACAGGGGCTCGAAAAGCCAAAAACATTCAGTACTTC
CDR3aa: CASSLFGTGARKAKNIQYF

len: 14
j_gene: TRBJ2-7
d_gene: NA
abundance: NA
v_gene: TRBV4-3
CDR3nt: TGCGCCAGCAGCCAAGAACCCGACATCTACGAGCAGTACTTC
CDR3aa: CASSQEPDIYEQYF

len: 13
j_gene: TRBJ1-2
d_gene: NA
abundance: few
v_gene: TRBV6-5
CDR3nt: TGTGCCAGCAGTATACAGGAAGCGGATGGCTACACCTTC
CDR3aa: CASSIQEADGYTF

len: 17
j_gene: TRBJ2-3
d_gene: NA
abundance: few
v_gene: TRBV4-1
CDR3nt: TGCGCCAGCAGCCAAGAACTTACTAGTGGAGTGATAGATACGCAGTATTTT
CDR3aa: CASSQELTSGVIDTQYF

len: 14
j_gene: TRBJ2-7
d_gene: TRBD1
abundance: NA
v_gene: TRBV5-1
CDR3nt: TGCGCCAGCAGTAGAAGGACAGGGGGTGCCGAGCAGTACTTC
CDR3aa: CASSRRTGGAEQYF

len: 16
j_gene: TRBJ1-5
d_gene: NA
abundance: few
v_gene: TRBV12-3/TRBV12-4
CDR3nt: TGTGCCAGCAGTGGGGGGGGGCTCCCTAGCAATCAGCCCCAGCATTTT
CDR3aa: CASSGGGLPSNQPQHF

len: 15
j_gene: TRBJ2-7
d_gene: TRBD2
abundance: few
v_gene: TRBV20-1
CDR3nt: TGCAGTGCTAGACGGACTAGCGGAGCCTCCTACGAGCAGTACTTC
CDR3aa: CSARRTSGASYEQYF

len: 15
j_gene: TRBJ1-1
d_gene: TRBD1
abundance: NA
v_gene: TRBV5-1
CDR3nt: TGCGCCAGCAACTTGGGGGGACAGTTGAACACTGAAGCTTTCTTC
CDR3aa: CASNLGGQLNTEAFF

len: 14
j_gene: TRBJ1-1
d_gene: TRBD1
abundance: few
v_gene: TRBV20-1
CDR3nt: TGCAGTGCTAGAACAGGGGGAACACTCACTGAAGCTTTCTTT
CDR3aa: CSARTGGTLTEAFF

len: 20
j_gene: TRBJ2-1
d_gene: TRBD2
abundance: NA
v_gene: TRBV10-2
CDR3nt: TGCGCCAGCAGGCCCATGGTATGGACTAGCGGGGGGAGCTCCTACAATGAGCAGTTCTTC
CDR3aa: CASRPMVWTSGGSSYNEQFF

len: 14
j_gene: TRBJ2-5
d_gene: NA
abundance: NA
v_gene: TRBV20-1
CDR3nt: TGCAGTGCAATCCTAGGACTGTCGGGAGAGACCCAGTACTTC
CDR3aa: CSAILGLSGETQYF

len: 15
j_gene: TRBJ1-2
d_gene: NA
abundance: NA
v_gene: TRBV12-3/TRBV12-4
CDR3nt: NA
CDR3aa: CASSFGPGGSYGYTF

len: 15
j_gene: TRBJ2-2
d_gene: TRBD1
abundance: few
v_gene: TRBV27
CDR3nt: TGTGCCAGCAGTTTACGCGACAGGGGGACCGGGGAGCTGTTTTTT
CDR3aa: CASSLRDRGTGELFF

len: 14
j_gene: TRBJ2-7
d_gene: TRBD1
abundance: NA
v_gene: TRBV29-1
CDR3nt: TGCAGCGTTGTAAAAGGACAGGGGGACTACGAGCAGTACTTC
CDR3aa: CSVVKGQGDYEQYF

len: 17
j_gene: TRBJ2-3
d_gene: TRBD2
abundance: NA
v_gene: TRBV7-2
CDR3nt: TGTGCCAGCAGCTTAGGAATGGGCGGGGGGTTTATGGATACGCAGTATTTT
CDR3aa: CASSLGMGGGFMDTQYF